This T cell receptor beta chain was found in a study of radiation and T cells in renal cell carcinoma. A note on this clone: Its target is not known.

Study findings and constraints: Without pretreatment biopsies, baseline tumor clonotype presence was undetermined. From baseline, blood top tumor clonotypes peaked at 2 weeks post-radiation.

The protocol was immunoSEQ multiplex PCR, while the TCRdb copy is restricted to in-frame clones and leaves out a portion. The sample carries over 25,000 clones, about 84% recorded once. The time point: blood 4 weeks post-SBRT, at nephrectomy. Indicated treatment: 15 Gy SBRT to primary tumor, nephrectomy 4 weeks later. Nephrectomy followed 15 Gy stereotactic body radiation by 4 weeks. Clear cell pathology was present in this patient's renal cell carcinoma. This receptor was obtained from a man in his fifties or sixties with renal cell carcinoma. Sequencing was performed on blood, taken from a patient whose treatment included radiotherapy and nephrectomy.

The CDR3 DNA reads as TGTGCCAGCAGCTTGGGACAGGTGAACACCGGGGAGCTGTTTTTT. Amino acid sequence: CASSLGQVNTGELFF. This chain links TRBV5-6 with TRBJ2-2, with a tentative D call TRBD1 (6 bases). The CDR3 runs to 15 residues. In germline, CDR1 is SGHDT, CDR2 YYEEEE. V gave up 0 bases and J gave up 1 base, with 7 bases separating them.